This is a list of T cell receptor beta chains from one sample in a study of cytomegalovirus exposure and HLA in healthy donors. Clones were read by immunoSEQ multiplex PCR, and TCRdb kept only the in-frame ones, dropping some. The table lists 190,000 or so clones, 75% to 85% of them singletons. The source material was PBMCs. The source is a woman in her forties or fifties in good health and CMV-seropositive. Each CDR3 is given with its conserved first and last residue.

V	CDR3
TRBV9	CASSISGSQDEQFF
TRBV5-1	CASSQGREGDTQYF
TRBV5-4	CASSLGGVSSYNSPLHF
TRBV7-2	CASSLVAGGLNTDTQYF
TRBV5-4	CASSPELHWETQYF
TRBV5-1	CASSGADRGSQYF
TRBV2	CASSEIPTGKQETQYF
TRBV11-2	CASSFLPMDRVTYEQYF
TRBV29-1	CSVVRQMNTEAFF
TRBV6-5	CASRGTGAANEKLFF
TRBV29-1	CSVGREWNEQFF
TRBV7-9	CASSLGRRQGGTQYF
TRBV28	CASRRQGALYEQYF
TRBV11-1	CASSPPADTQYF
TRBV6-5	CASSYALQGVTGELFF
TRBV5-6	CASSLEPRDYEQYF
TRBV29-1	CSVDRAGINEQFF
TRBV6-5	CASSLTPGTSREQYF
TRBV11-2	CASSLQVGDQPQHF
TRBV19	CASTETSGGLHDEQFF
TRBV7-9	CAIQGALRSTDTQYF
TRBV21-1	CASSKGIGAVVSYEQYF